The 6 T cell receptor beta chains given below trace back to one sample, sequenced in a study of OX40 agonist ivuxolimab in advanced cancers. Assay used: immunoSEQ multiplex PCR; TCRdb lists only in-frame clones, some missing. The data contain 65,000 to 70,000 clones, 80% to 90% of them singletons. The specimen was CD4+ or CD8+ T cells sorted from blood, collected in a trial of the OX40 agonist ivuxolimab. The origin of the receptors is an adult with an advanced solid tumor such as melanoma, head and neck, liver or kidney cancer.

The rearrangement links TRBV4-2 to TRBJ2-5; the match to TRBD1 covers 7 bases. The CDR3 extends over 14 amino acids. Germline V gene data show CDR1 as LGHNA and CDR2 as YNFKEQ. J lost 4 bases, V lost 0 bases, and 2 bases had no gene match. The CDR3 DNA follows: TGTGCCAGCAGCCAAGATCCAGGGGGAGAGACCCAGTACTTC. Its translation is CASSQDPGGETQYF.

This chain joins TRBV14 and TRBJ2-3; the D call may be TRBD1 or TRBD2 (5 bases each). V shed 2 bases and J shed 4 bases, with 13 bases lying between them. Per germline, CDR1 SGHDN and CDR2 FVKESK. CDR3 size: 15 residues. The chain's CDR3 is CASSQTLGRADTQYF. The CDR3 nucleotides are TGTGCCAGCAGCCAAACGCTGGGACGAGCAGATACGCAGTATTTT.

CDR3 sequence: CASSLFVGSNTGELFF. CDR3 bases: TGTGCCAGCAGCTTATTTGTGGGGTCAAACACCGGGGAGCTGTTTTTT. This rearrangement joins TRBV7-2 to TRBJ2-2; D remains unclear. V lost 2 bases to trimming and J lost 2 bases, with 12 bases between them. The CDR3 extends over 16 amino acids. The germline V gene encodes CDR1 SGHTA and CDR2 FQGNSA.

This sequence joins TRBV27 and TRBJ1-3; no firm D call. Germline CDR1 is MNHEY and CDR2 is SMNVEV (reference sequence). Trimming removed 0 bases at V and 1 base at J, with 10 bases between. The length of the CDR3 is 16 residues. CDR3 region: CASSLSGLRSGNTIYF. CDR3 bases: TGTGCCAGCAGTTTATCGGGGTTGAGGTCTGGAAACACCATATATTTT.

V usage is TRBV7-9 and J usage is TRBJ2-1; 7 nucleotides agree with TRBD2. Trimming cost V 1 base and J 8 bases; bases outside gene matches: 17. There are 18 residues in the CDR3. Germline CDR1 reads SEHNR; CDR2 reads FQNEAQ (reference sequence). Here the CDR3 reads CASSLGVGGGPSGDEQFF. Written as DNA, the CDR3 is TGTGCCAGCAGCTTAGGGGTTGGGGGAGGGCCAAGTGGCGATGAGCAGTTCTTC.

The CDR3 is CASSYSGPHTEAFF. CDR3 DNA: TGTGCCAGCAGTTACTCGGGTCCGCACACTGAAGCTTTCTTT. V usage is TRBV6-5 and J usage is TRBJ1-1; D unresolved. Germline assignment: CDR1 MNHEY and CDR2 SVGAGI. Trimming cost V 0 bases and J 3 bases, with 8 bases left between them. The CDR3 totals 14 residues.